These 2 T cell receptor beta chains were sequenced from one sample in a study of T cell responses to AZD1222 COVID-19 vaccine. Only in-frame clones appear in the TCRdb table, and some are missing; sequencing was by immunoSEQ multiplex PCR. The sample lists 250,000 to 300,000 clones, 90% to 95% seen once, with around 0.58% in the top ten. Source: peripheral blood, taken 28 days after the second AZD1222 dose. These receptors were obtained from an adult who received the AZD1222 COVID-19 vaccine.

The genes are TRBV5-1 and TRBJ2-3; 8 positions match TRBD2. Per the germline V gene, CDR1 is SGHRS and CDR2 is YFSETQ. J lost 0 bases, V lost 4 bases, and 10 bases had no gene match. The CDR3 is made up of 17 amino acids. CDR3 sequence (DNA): TGCGCCAGCAGCCTCCAAACTAGCGGATTCAGCACAGATACGCAGTATTTT. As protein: CASSLQTSGFSTDTQYF.

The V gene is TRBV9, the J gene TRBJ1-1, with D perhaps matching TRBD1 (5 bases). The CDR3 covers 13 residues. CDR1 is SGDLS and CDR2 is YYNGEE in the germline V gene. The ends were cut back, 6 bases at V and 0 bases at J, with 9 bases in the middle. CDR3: CASKDILNTEAFF. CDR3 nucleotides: TGTGCCAGCAAGGACATTTTGAACACTGAAGCTTTCTTT.